What follows is one T cell receptor beta chain and its context. The antigen remains unidentified. Every one of the patients relapsed after autologous stem cell transplantation (brentuximab vedotin exposure was variable). This entry is derived from a study of PD-1 blockade in classical Hodgkin lymphoma. Notes on the study in general: Relapsed/refractory patients reportedly had lower baseline diversity than newly diagnosed patients.

The CDR3 loop spans 18 amino acids. Germline V gives CDR1 MGHRA, CDR2 YSYEKL. V lost 1 base to trimming and J lost 0 bases, with 13 bases between them. Profiling relied on immunoSEQ multiplex PCR, and the TCRdb table lists in-frame clones only, not all of them. The profile shows 13,000 to 15,000 clones, around 80% of them singletons. This chain links TRBV4-1 with TRBJ2-6, with D unclear. The sequencing here drew on peripheral blood mononuclear cells (PBMCs), taken at baseline. This TCR was recovered from a human donor with classical Hodgkin lymphoma. The CDR3, as DNA: TGCGCCAGCAGCCAAGTCGGTTTACAGATCTCTGGGGCCAACGTCCTGACTTTC. Translating gives CASSQVGLQISGANVLTF.